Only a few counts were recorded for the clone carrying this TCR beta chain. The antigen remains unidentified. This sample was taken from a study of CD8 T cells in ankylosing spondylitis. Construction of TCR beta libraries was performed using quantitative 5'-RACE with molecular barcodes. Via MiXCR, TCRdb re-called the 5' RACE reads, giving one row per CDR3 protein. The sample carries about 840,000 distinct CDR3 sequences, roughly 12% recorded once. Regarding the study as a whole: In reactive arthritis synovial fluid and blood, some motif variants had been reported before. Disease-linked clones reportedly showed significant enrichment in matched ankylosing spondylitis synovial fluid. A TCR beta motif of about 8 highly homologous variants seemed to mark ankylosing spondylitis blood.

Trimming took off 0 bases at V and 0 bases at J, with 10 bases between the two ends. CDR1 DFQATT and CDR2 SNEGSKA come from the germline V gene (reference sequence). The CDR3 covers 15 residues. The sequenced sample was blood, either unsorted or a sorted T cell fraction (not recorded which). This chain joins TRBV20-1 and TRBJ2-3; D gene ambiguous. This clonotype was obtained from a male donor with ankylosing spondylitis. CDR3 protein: CSARETVLSTDTQYF. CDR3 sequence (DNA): TGCAGTGCTAGAGAGACGGTTCTAAGCACAGATACGCAGTATTTT.